A single sample is the source of the 13 T cell receptor beta chains below, sequenced in a study of OX40 agonist ivuxolimab in advanced cancers. The table came from immunoSEQ multiplex PCR; TCRdb's copy has only in-frame clones and leaves some out. The data contain 70,000 to 85,000 clones, around four fifths of them singletons. The specimen was CD4+ or CD8+ T cells sorted from blood, collected in a trial of the OX40 agonist ivuxolimab. The receptors were sampled from an adult with an advanced solid tumor such as melanoma, head and neck, liver or kidney cancer.

V and J are TRBV6-5 and TRBJ2-5, with D possibly being TRBD1 or TRBD2 (5 bases each). CDR1 and CDR2 from the germline V gene are MNHEY and SVGAGI. V was shortened by 1 base and J by 2 bases, with 8 bases between the two germline ends. This CDR3 is built from 14 residues. The CDR3 here is CASSYLGPQETQYF. The CDR3 DNA is TGTGCCAGCAGTTACTTGGGACCGCAAGAGACCCAGTACTTC.

The chain uses TRBV6-6 and TRBJ2-1; no firm D call. CDR1 MNHNY and CDR2 SVGAGI come from the germline V gene (reference sequence). The CDR3 contains 13 residues. The ends were cut back, 0 bases at V and 6 bases at J, with 6 bases in the middle. As DNA, the CDR3 is TGTGCCAGCAGTTACTCGAGAGTCAATGAGCAGTTCTTC. It specifies CASSYSRVNEQFF.

The table lists this clone with a count of one. The chain joins TRBV21-1 to TRBJ2-7; the table's D call TRBD1 went unverified against the DNA. TRBV21-1 is termed a pseudogene. The CDR3 length is 20 residues. CDR3 bases: TGTGCCAGCAGCAAATCGCAGGGACAGGGGGCAAGGCTGTGGTTGGGCGAGCAGTACTTC. Encoded protein: CASSKSQGQGARLWLGEQYF.

This clone was seen only once. The chain carries TRBV5-6 and TRBJ2-3; a weak D match, TRBD1 (5 bases). The V gene's germline CDR1 is SGHDT and CDR2 YYEEEE. Deletions cut 1 base from V and 4 bases from J, with 16 bases between. This CDR3 contains 16 residues. The CDR3 region is CASSLPFAGRSDTQYF. For the CDR3, the DNA is TGTGCCAGCAGCTTGCCTTTTGCAGGGCGGTCAGATACGCAGTATTTT.

The rearrangement uses TRBV6-5 and TRBJ2-3; D remains ambiguous. Germline CDR1 is MNHEY and CDR2 is SVGAGI. The CDR3 is 13 amino acids. Trimming stripped 4 bases from V and 3 bases from J, with 8 bases between. CDR3 nucleotides: TGTGCCAGCAGTTCTCTCGGGACAGATACGCAGTATTTT. Translated: CASSSLGTDTQYF.

This rearrangement joins TRBV28 to TRBJ2-5, with 7 positions matching TRBD2. V gave up 1 base and J gave up 4 bases; unmatched junction bases: 3. The CDR3 totals 14 residues. CDR1 and CDR2 (germline): MDHEN, SYDVKM. In DNA, the CDR3 is TGTGCCAGCAGTTTATTTGGGGGGGGAGAGACCCAGTACTTC. It is translated as CASSLFGGGETQYF.

The chain couples TRBV7-8 to TRBJ1-1; tentatively, D is TRBD1 (6 bases). This CDR3 has 15 amino acids. Germline loops: CDR1 SGHVS, CDR2 FQNEAQ. V was trimmed by 2 bases and J by 7 bases, leaving 17 bases between them. The CDR3 DNA follows: TGTGCCAGCAGCTTATGGGCAGGGGATAGAGGTGAAGCTTTCTTT. This codes for CASSLWAGDRGEAFF.

The chain joins TRBV4-1 to TRBJ2-3; 8 bases match TRBD2. CDR3 length: 18 amino acids. V was pared by 0 bases and J by 2 bases, with 10 bases of the junction left unmatched. Germline V CDR1 and CDR2: MGHRA, YSYEKL. CDR3 amino acids: CASSQEGFGRVDTDTQYF. The DNA for the CDR3 is TGCGCCAGCAGCCAAGAGGGGTTCGGGAGGGTCGACACAGATACGCAGTATTTT.

In regard to this clone: Being one base from a much bigger clone, this may be a read error. Other DNA sequences within the sample encode an identical CDR3. This chain connects TRBV7-9 to TRBJ1-5; TRBD1 agrees at 9 bases. From germline, CDR1 is SEHNR and CDR2 FQNEAQ (reference sequence). The CDR3 is made up of 18 amino acids. The CDR3 spells CASSLAGTGSIGDQPQHF. The DNA of the CDR3 is TGTGCCAGCAGCTTAGCCGGGACAGGGTCCATAGGCGATCAGCCCCAACATTTT.

The chain is built from TRBV19 and TRBJ2-7; D ambiguous. CDR1 and CDR2 (germline): LNHDA, SQIVND (reference sequence). V was trimmed by 4 bases and J by 2 bases, leaving 9 bases between them. The CDR3 has 13 amino acids. The CDR3 DNA reads as TGTGCCAGTAGTAACCCCTCCACCTACGAGCAGTACGTC. Encoded protein: CASSNPSTYEQYV.

The chain couples TRBV4-2 to TRBJ2-5; TRBD2 matches 11 bases. V lost 5 bases and J lost 1; bases outside the gene matches: 3. Germline-derived CDR1 and CDR2 are LGHNA and YNFKEQ. The CDR3 extends over 15 amino acids. CDR3 sequence reads: CASSAGTSGQETQYF. The CDR3 DNA sequence: TGTGCCAGCAGCGCCGGGACTAGCGGCCAAGAGACCCAGTACTTC.

The rearrangement links TRBV6-6 to TRBJ1-5; the D gene is possibly TRBD1 (6 bases). V was pared by 7 bases and J by 7 bases, with 11 bases between. The CDR3 has 12 amino acids. Germline loops: CDR1 MNHNY, CDR2 SVGAGI (reference sequence). The CDR3 region is CASKSGDQPQHF. The CDR3 DNA reads as TGTGCCAGCAAGTCAGGGGACCAGCCCCAGCATTTT.

This chain joins TRBV7-5 and TRBJ2-3; TRBD2 is the table's D call and was not checked against the DNA. TRBV7-5 is flagged as a pseudogene. The CDR3 has 16 residues. CDR3 nucleotides: TGTGCCAGAAGCTTAGTACGGGATCCTTCCACAGATACGCAGTATTTT. Its translation is CARSLVRDPSTDTQYF.